One TCR beta chain is described in this entry. Its antigen is undetermined. These data belong to a study of OX40 agonist ivuxolimab in advanced cancers. Study context: Ivuxolimab, an antibody that agonizes OX40 (CD134), was administered to the patients. Cancers in dose escalation were hepatocellular, melanoma, renal cell and head and neck. General observations from the study: In a subset of nonresponders, normalized T-cell clonal expansion was also low. Expanded clones belonging to CD8+ T cells outnumbered, on average, those of CD4+.

The CDR3 has 15 amino acids. V was trimmed by 3 bases and J by 1 base, leaving 10 bases between them. Per the germline V gene, CDR1 is SGDLS and CDR2 is YYNGEE. Libraries were prepared by immunoSEQ multiplex PCR; TCRdb keeps only in-frame clonotypes and omits some of them. The data show 95,000 to 150,000 clones, over 85% seen once. The specimen was CD4+ or CD8+ T cells sorted from blood, collected in a trial of the OX40 agonist ivuxolimab. This TCR was sampled from an adult with an advanced solid tumor such as melanoma, head and neck, liver or kidney cancer. The chain uses TRBV9 and TRBJ2-2, with D perhaps TRBD1 (6 bases). The CDR3 sequence: CASSDLQGNTGELFF. In DNA, the CDR3 is TGTGCCAGCAGCGACTTACAGGGGAACACCGGGGAGCTGTTTTTT.